The clone carrying this TCR beta chain was picked up one time. What it binds is not known. What was sequenced were expressed TCRB transcripts, since all of the isolated RNA had been reverse transcribed. TCRdb keeps only in-frame clones here, not all; method: immunoSEQ multiplex PCR. This sample yields around 240,000 clones, of which 55% to 70% are seen a single time; around 0.05% belongs to the top ten. This entry is derived from a study of beta chain features in type 1 diabetes. Points from the study as a whole: Equally in patients and controls, PCR might preferentially amplify shorter templates. There were fewer insertions and more deletions at the VDJ junctions of type 1 diabetes patients.

Staining for CD45RO/CCR7/CD25/CD127/CD95/CD27 allowed sorting of CD4+ naive, central memory, regulatory and stem cell-like memory cells. CDR1 is SGHDT, CDR2 YYEEEE, per germline. J was trimmed by 3 bases and V by 1 base; bases with no gene match: 4. This CDR3 region has 15 residues. Material: naive CD4+ T cells from blood. The V gene is TRBV5-6, the J gene TRBJ2-1; 7 bases map to TRBD1. This TCR was sampled from a man aged 30 to 39 in good health. In DNA form, the CDR3 reads TGTGCCAGCAGCTTGATCGGGGACAGCTACAATGAGCAGTTCTTC. This encodes CASSLIGDSYNEQFF.